Below are 32 T cell receptor beta chains sequenced from a single sample in a study of blood T cell repertoires in COVID-19. Repertoires were generated with immunoSEQ multiplex PCR, while TCRdb's copy carries only in-frame clones and drops some. The top ten clones hold roughly 12% of a sample with roughly 440,000 clones, roughly 88% of them seen once. The sample consisted of peripheral blood. The receptors come from a woman in her 50s with COVID-19, enrolled during active disease.

The rearrangement joins TRBV6-2 or TRBV6-3 to TRBJ2-7; no clear D gene. Trimming took 5 bases from V and 2 from J, leaving 10 bases between them. CDR1 is MNHEY, CDR2 SVGEGT, per germline. The CDR3 is 13 amino acids. DNA of the CDR3: TGTGCCAGCAGTCGGGTATCGGCCTACGAGCAGTACTTC. Translated, it gives CASSRVSAYEQYF.

The chain couples TRBV28 to TRBJ2-4, with D possibly TRBD2 on 7 matching bases. V lost 11 bases to trimming and J lost 7 bases, with 18 bases between them. The CDR3 spans 13 residues. The germline gives CDR1 MDHEN, CDR2 SYDVKM. This CDR3 is CACGLRGLNIQYF. CDR3 bases: TGTGCCTGTGGTTTGCGGGGGCTTAACATTCAGTACTTC.

J is TRBJ2-1 and V is TRBV6-2 or TRBV6-3; 9 bases line up with TRBD2. This CDR3 spans 18 amino acids. V lost 2 bases and J lost 2; bases outside the gene matches: 10. The germline V gene has CDR1 MNHEY and CDR2 SVGEGT. The CDR3 spells CASSYGIGAGGAYNEQFF. The CDR3 DNA follows: TGTGCCAGCAGTTACGGCATTGGAGCGGGGGGTGCCTACAATGAGCAGTTCTTC.

The gene calls are TRBV10-3 and TRBJ1-1; perhaps TRBD1 as D (5 bases). The CDR3 consists of 16 residues. Germline lookup yields CDR1 ENHRY and CDR2 SYGVKD. Deletions cut 2 bases from V and 1 base from J, with 14 bases between. CDR3 bases: TGTGCCATCAGTGAGATAGTTAGGGGCGAGAACACTGAAGCTTTCTTT. Amino acid sequence: CAISEIVRGENTEAFF.

V and J are TRBV24-1 and TRBJ1-2; no clear D gene. This CDR3 has 11 amino acids. In germline, CDR1 is KGHDR, CDR2 SFDVKD. The germline V and J ends were trimmed by 5 bases and 6 bases, with 6 bases remaining between them. The CDR3 loop is CATSGVNGYTF. CDR3 nucleotide sequence: TGTGCCACCAGTGGAGTGAATGGCTACACCTTC.

The rearrangement joins TRBV29-1 to TRBJ1-1, with TRBD1 identical over 8 bases. This CDR3 has 12 residues. V was clipped by 3 bases and J by 5 bases; unmatched bases: 2. Per germline, CDR1 SQVTM and CDR2 ANQGSEA. CDR3 residues: CSVERTGTEAFF. DNA of the CDR3: TGCAGCGTTGAGAGGACAGGGACTGAAGCTTTCTTT.

The chain carries TRBV7-2 and TRBJ2-3, with 7 nucleotides matching TRBD2. The trim removed 5 bases at V and 9 bases at J, leaving 14 bases unmatched. Germline V gives CDR1 SGHTA, CDR2 FQGNSA. This CDR3 comprises 15 residues. CDR3 in DNA: TGTGCCAGCAGCCCTCTGGGGCGGGGGACCGGGACGCAGTATTTT. Protein sequence: CASSPLGRGTGTQYF.

The chain has TRBV21-1 and TRBJ1-2; the table's D call, TRBD1, was not checked against the DNA. TRBV21-1 is an annotated pseudogene. This CDR3 region has 14 residues. In DNA, the CDR3 is TGTGCCGGAGATTTAGGGACAAGGGTGCATGGCTACACCTTC. It encodes CAGDLGTRVHGYTF.

The chain joins TRBV5-1 to TRBJ1-6; 7 bases fit TRBD1. The CDR3 sequence is 14 residues long. Germline CDR1 is SGHRS and CDR2 is YFSETQ. V lost 5 bases, J lost 9 bases, and 8 bases stayed unmatched. The CDR3: CASRTGDEASPLHF. CDR3 nucleotide sequence: TGCGCCAGCAGAACAGGGGACGAGGCTTCACCCCTCCACTTT. Complete variable domain (other parts from reference TRBV5-1 and TRBJ1-6): KAGVTQTPRYLIKTRGQQVTLSCSPISGHRSVSWYQQTPGQGLQFLFEYFSETQRNKGNFPGRFSGRQFSNSRSEMNVSTLELGDSALYLCASRTGDEASPLHFGNGTRLTVT.

About this clone: Other DNA variants within this sample encode the same CDR3. V is TRBV5-1 and J is TRBJ1-1; D is ambiguous. The CDR3 runs 13 residues. Germline loops: CDR1 SGHRS, CDR2 YFSETQ. V lost 0 bases and J 1 base, leaving 4 bases between the germline ends. The CDR3 DNA sequence: TGCGCCAGCAGCTTGGATAGGAACACTGAAGCTTTCTTT. Encoded protein: CASSLDRNTEAFF. Together with reference TRBV5-1 and TRBJ1-1, the CDR3 gives the full variable domain: KAGVTQTPRYLIKTRGQQVTLSCSPISGHRSVSWYQQTPGQGLQFLFEYFSETQRNKGNFPGRFSGRQFSNSRSEMNVSTLELGDSALYLCASSLDRNTEAFFGQGTRLTVV.

Regarding this clone: The sample carries other DNA sequences with the same CDR3. V usage is TRBV9 and J usage is TRBJ1-6, with a possible D match to TRBD1 (5 bases). Germline CDR1 and CDR2: SGDLS and YYNGEE. With 0 bases removed from V and 10 bases from J, the gap between germline ends came to 8 bases. This CDR3 comprises 13 residues. This CDR3 is CASSVGSGSPLHF. The CDR3 bases are TGTGCCAGCAGCGTAGGCTCAGGGTCACCCCTCCACTTT.

The genes are TRBV11-2 and TRBJ1-2; no definite D call. Trimming cost V 9 bases and J 4 bases, with 15 bases left between them. CDR1 and CDR2 from the germline V gene are SGHAT and FQNNGV. This CDR3 contains 13 residues. The CDR3 loop is CASQALRGYGYTF. The CDR3 DNA sequence: TGTGCCAGTCAAGCCTTAAGAGGCTATGGCTACACCTTC.

The CDR3 coding sequence is TGCGCCAGCGGGGACAGCAGCTACGAGCAGTACTTC. Its translation: CASGDSSYEQYF. V and J are TRBV10-1 and TRBJ2-7; the match to TRBD1 covers 7 bases. J lost 3 bases, V lost 8 bases, and 4 bases had no gene match. Germline CDR1 reads WNHNN; CDR2 reads SYGVQD (reference sequence). The CDR3 runs to 12 residues.

In its sample, this clone was seen a few times. Additional DNA sequences in this sample encode the identical CDR3. The genes are TRBV3-1 (or the pseudogene TRBV3-2) and TRBJ1-2; D not certain. Germline loops: CDR1 LGHDT, CDR2 YNNKEL (reference sequence). This CDR3 region has 11 residues. The ends were cut back, 4 bases at V and 8 bases at J, with 8 bases in the middle. CDR3 sequence reads: CASSRGRGYTF. The CDR3 DNA reads TGTGCCAGCAGCCGAGGGAGAGGCTACACCTTC.

This rearrangement joins TRBV4-2 to TRBJ2-1, with 9 bases lining up with TRBD1. The V and J ends lost 1 base and 5 bases, in that order; junction bases with no gene match: 6. The CDR3 contains 16 residues. Germline V gene sequence: CDR1 LGHNA, CDR2 YNFKEQ. The CDR3 loop reads CASSQVGGQGNNEQFF. The CDR3, as DNA: TGTGCCAGCAGCCAAGTGGGCGGACAGGGGAACAATGAGCAGTTCTTC.

J is TRBJ2-1 and V is TRBV6-6; possibly TRBD2 for D (6 bases). This CDR3 has 14 amino acids. Trimming removed 4 bases at V and 5 bases at J, with 12 bases between. Germline values: CDR1 MNHNY, CDR2 SVGAGI (reference sequence). The CDR3 coding sequence is TGTGCCAGCAGTTCGAGCCGGGAGAACAATGAGCAGTTCTTC. Translation: CASSSSRENNEQFF.

The chain links TRBV30 to TRBJ2-1, with a weak D call TRBD2 (7 bases). V shed 8 bases and J shed 6 bases, with 23 bases lying between them. This CDR3 has 15 amino acids. CDR1 GTSNPN and CDR2 SVGIG come from the germline V gene (reference sequence). This chain's CDR3 is CALGQGGGSFNEQFF. The CDR3 DNA reads as TGTGCCCTCGGTCAGGGCGGGGGCTCGTTCAATGAGCAGTTCTTC.

The CDR3 loop reads CSVEEQLLIYTF. The CDR3, as DNA: TGCAGCGTTGAAGAACAGCTTCTGATCTACACCTTC. This chain joins TRBV29-1 and TRBJ1-2; the D is unclear. From germline, CDR1 is SQVTM and CDR2 ANQGSEA. The CDR3 is 12 amino acids. V lost 0 bases and J 10 bases, leaving 12 bases between the germline ends.

The chain is built from TRBV5-1 and TRBJ2-5; D is perhaps TRBD1 (5 bases). Trimming left V 9 bases short and J 4 bases short, with 19 bases between. The CDR3 spans 14 residues. CDR1 SGHRS and CDR2 YFSETQ come from the germline V gene. The CDR3 region is CATSMKGRRETQYF. The CDR3 nucleotides are TGCGCCACCTCAATGAAGGGGCGGAGAGAGACCCAGTACTTC.

The V call is TRBV24-1, the J call TRBJ2-3, with 14 bases identical to TRBD2. Per the germline V gene, CDR1 is KGHDR and CDR2 is SFDVKD. The junction had 7 bases not matched to a gene; V was cut back by 4 bases and J by 5 bases. The CDR3 length is 17 residues. The CDR3, as DNA: TGTGCCACCAGTGACTCGACTAGCGGGGGGGCCGGAGATACGCAGTATTTT. Translated, it gives CATSDSTSGGAGDTQYF.

In this sample, this clone turned up once. J is TRBJ1-2 and V is TRBV4-2, with 8 bases lining up with TRBD1. The CDR3 length is 17 residues. Per the germline V gene, CDR1 is LGHNA and CDR2 is YNFKEQ. With V trimmed by 0 bases and J by 4 bases, 10 bases remained unmatched. The CDR3 nucleotides read TGTGCCAGCAGCCAAGATGGACCCACAGGGGGGGTCTATGGCTACACCTTC. Amino acids: CASSQDGPTGGVYGYTF.

The chain carries TRBV2 and TRBJ2-7, with a weak D call TRBD1 (7 bases). The CDR3 runs 14 residues. Germline V gene lookup returns CDR1 SNHLY and CDR2 FYNNEI. V lost 4 bases, J lost 4 bases, and 14 bases lay in between. CDR3 residues: CASSAGDRGYEQYF. In DNA form, the CDR3 reads TGTGCCAGCAGTGCGGGGGACAGAGGGTACGAGCAGTACTTC.

The chain employs TRBV27 and TRBJ1-5, with TRBD1 as a possible D gene (5 bases). In germline, CDR1 is MNHEY, CDR2 SMNVEV (reference sequence). There are 14 residues in the CDR3. V shed 6 bases and J shed 6 bases, with 15 bases lying between them. For the CDR3, the DNA is TGTGCCAGCAGCTCCGTGGGGCCGACTCAGCCCCAGCATTTT. Translating gives CASSSVGPTQPQHF.

This clone was detected once. This chain joins TRBV6-6 and TRBJ1-5; D unclear. This CDR3 contains 15 residues. The germline CDR1 and CDR2 sequences are MNHNY and SVGAGI (reference sequence). Trimming cost V 2 bases and J 5 bases, with 13 bases left between them. CDR3 region: CASSYSQMDYQPQHF. CDR3 nucleotide sequence: TGTGCCAGCAGTTACAGTCAGATGGACTATCAGCCCCAGCATTTT.

The chain links TRBV27 to TRBJ1-6; 7 nucleotides align to TRBD1. V shed 7 bases, J shed 6 bases, and the junction held 6 bases outside the gene matches. CDR1 MNHEY and CDR2 SMNVEV come from the germline V gene (reference sequence). The CDR3 extends over 14 amino acids. The CDR3 bases are TGTGCCAGCACCCAACAGGGGACTAATTCACCCCTCCACTTT. Encoded protein: CASTQQGTNSPLHF.

V is TRBV27 and J is TRBJ2-3, with 12 bases fitting TRBD2. The CDR3 spans 13 residues. After removal of 5 bases from V and 11 bases from J, the junction contained 5 bases not matched to a gene. Germline V lookup: CDR1 MNHEY, CDR2 SMNVEV (reference sequence). CDR3 nucleotide sequence: TGTGCCAGCAGTCCCATGACTAGCGGGGGGCAGTATTTT. Residues: CASSPMTSGGQYF.

This rearrangement joins TRBV2 to TRBJ1-4; a weak D match, TRBD1 (6 bases). With 4 bases removed from V and 0 bases from J, the gap between germline ends came to 9 bases. Per germline, CDR1 SNHLY and CDR2 FYNNEI. CDR3 length: 15 amino acids. The CDR3 loop is CASSVRTATNEKLFF. CDR3 nucleotides: TGTGCCAGCAGTGTTCGGACAGCAACTAATGAAAAACTGTTTTTT.

The chain employs TRBV11-2 and TRBJ2-3, with D possibly being TRBD1 (5 bases). Trimming left V 4 bases short and J 1 base short, with 12 bases between. The CDR3 length is 15 residues. Germline V lookup: CDR1 SGHAT, CDR2 FQNNGV. CDR3 protein: CASSSTESGTDTQYF. For the CDR3, the DNA is TGTGCCAGCAGCTCGACAGAGTCTGGCACAGATACGCAGTATTTT.

The V gene is TRBV6-5, the J gene TRBJ2-7; maybe TRBD1 (6 bases). The CDR3 is 13 amino acids. Germline lookup yields CDR1 MNHEY and CDR2 SVGAGI. V dropped 6 bases and J dropped 3 bases, with 12 bases sitting between them. CDR3 bases: TGTGCCAGCAGGAGGGACACCTTCTACGAGCAGTACTTC. It yields the protein CASRRDTFYEQYF.

This chain connects TRBV6-5 to TRBJ2-2, with D perhaps matching TRBD1 (7 bases). Per the germline V gene, CDR1 is MNHEY and CDR2 is SVGAGI. Trimming shortened V by 6 bases and J by 5 bases, and 13 bases separated the two germline ends. This CDR3 has 14 residues. Here the CDR3 reads CASRAAGGTGELFF. The DNA for the CDR3 is TGTGCCAGCAGGGCGGCAGGGGGGACCGGGGAGCTGTTTTTT.

This sequence joins TRBV2 and TRBJ1-1; D gene uncertain. V lost 4 bases and J lost 0, with 9 bases in between. The CDR3 loop spans 14 amino acids. CDR1 is SNHLY, CDR2 FYNNEI, per germline. DNA for the CDR3: TGTGCCAGCAGTGTCCCCCTTATGAACACTGAAGCTTTCTTT. Translating it yields CASSVPLMNTEAFF. Drawing the rest from reference TRBV2 and TRBJ1-1, the complete variable domain is EPEVTQTPSHQVTQMGQEVILRCVPISNHLYFYWYRQILGQKVEFLVSFYNNEISEKSEIFDDQFSVERPDGSNFTLKIRSTKLEDSAMYFCASSVPLMNTEAFFGQGTRLTVV.

The chain combines TRBV18 with TRBJ1-5, with 9 bases identical to TRBD1. V lost 3 bases to trimming and J lost 7 bases; unmatched junction nucleotides: 4. There are 14 residues in the CDR3. CDR1 and CDR2 from the germline V gene are KGHSH and LQKENI. The chain's CDR3 is CASSPSGQGQPQHF. In DNA form, the CDR3 reads TGTGCCAGCTCACCCTCGGGACAGGGACAGCCCCAGCATTTT.